One and the same sample provided the 26 T cell receptor beta chains below, sequenced in a study of T cell changes during pregnancy in multiple sclerosis. This table comes from immunoSEQ multiplex PCR, and its TCRdb copy is limited to in-frame clones, with some not included. The repertoire consists of more than 75,000 clones, with over 85% occurring once and the leading ten covering approximately 0.99%. This sample comprised peripheral blood, obtained in the first trimester of pregnancy. The source of these receptors is a female donor with multiple sclerosis, enrolled in a pregnancy study.

The chain employs TRBV28 and TRBJ2-3; D is uncertain. The CDR3 is made up of 15 amino acids. The germline V and J ends were trimmed by 5 bases and 0 bases, with 12 bases remaining between them. Germline loops: CDR1 MDHEN, CDR2 SYDVKM. The CDR3 coding sequence is TGTGCCAGCAGTCCCGACTCCTCAAGCACAGATACGCAGTATTTT. The encoded protein is CASSPDSSSTDTQYF.

This chain links TRBV6-5 with TRBJ1-5; D uncertain. Trimming pared 0 bases from V and 6 bases from J, leaving 12 bases between. Germline V gene data show CDR1 as MNHEY and CDR2 as SVGAGI. This CDR3 has 15 residues. The CDR3 region has the DNA TGTGCCAGCAGTTACTCCTTGGAGAGTGGTCAGCCCCAGCATTTT. Its translation: CASSYSLESGQPQHF.

This clone was observed once. The gene calls are TRBV19 and TRBJ2-7, with 10 bases fitting TRBD2. The J segment lost 4 bases and the V segment lost 3 bases, leaving 3 bases of the junction unmatched. This CDR3 comprises 14 residues. Germline CDR1 and CDR2: LNHDA and SQIVND (reference sequence). In DNA form, the CDR3 reads TGTGCCAGTAGTATGGCTAGCGGGAGATACGAGCAGTACTTC. This codes for CASSMASGRYEQYF.

The chain recombines TRBV10-3 with TRBJ2-1, with 9 bases identical to TRBD2. The CDR3 runs to 14 residues. V was pared by 8 bases and J by 0 bases, with 2 bases of the junction left unmatched. Germline CDR1 ENHRY, CDR2 SYGVKD. Here the CDR3 reads CAIEAGGSYNEQFF. For the CDR3, the DNA is TGTGCCATCGAAGCGGGAGGCTCCTACAATGAGCAGTTCTTC.

V gene TRBV4-3 combines with J gene TRBJ1-2, with 12 bases that match TRBD1. With 4 bases clipped from V and 6 bases from J, the junction kept 9 bases outside the gene matches. The CDR3 consists of 16 residues. From germline, CDR1 is LGHNA and CDR2 YSLEER. The CDR3 nucleotides read TGCGCCAGCAGCCCCGGGACAGGGGGCATAGTGCATGGCTACACCTTC. Translating it yields CASSPGTGGIVHGYTF.

This chain links TRBV5-1 with TRBJ1-2, with TRBD1 as a possible D gene (6 bases). With 0 bases removed from V and 3 bases from J, the gap between germline ends came to 6 bases. The CDR3 sequence is 13 residues long. The germline V gene encodes CDR1 SGHRS and CDR2 YFSETQ. CDR3 in amino acids: CASSLEGDYGYTF. CDR3 DNA sequence: TGCGCCAGCAGCTTGGAGGGGGACTATGGCTACACCTTC.

This sequence joins TRBV27 and TRBJ2-1; 8 nucleotides agree with TRBD2. Trimming at V came to 0 bases and at J to 9 bases, leaving 10 bases not matched to a gene. Germline CDR1 and CDR2: MNHEY and SMNVEV (reference sequence). This CDR3 spans 16 amino acids. The CDR3: CASSLSRAGGRREQFF. The CDR3, as DNA: TGTGCCAGCAGTTTATCGAGGGCGGGAGGACGGCGTGAGCAGTTCTTC.

The V gene is TRBV6-5, the J gene TRBJ1-5, with D tentatively TRBD1 (5 bases). Trimming shortened V by 5 bases and J by 5 bases, and 16 bases separated the two germline ends. The CDR3 has 15 residues. Germline CDR1 and CDR2: MNHEY and SVGAGI. The CDR3 is CASSGGGLGDQPQHF. CDR3 coding DNA: TGTGCCAGCAGTGGCGGGGGTTTGGGGGATCAGCCCCAGCATTTT.

The J gene is TRBJ2-1, the V gene TRBV9; maybe TRBD2 (6 bases). Deletions cut 6 bases from V and 8 bases from J, with 12 bases between. Germline V gene data show CDR1 as SGDLS and CDR2 as YYNGEE. The CDR3 length is 12 residues. The CDR3 region is CASNRGFDEQFF. The CDR3 coding sequence is TGTGCCAGCAACCGGGGGTTTGATGAGCAGTTCTTC. The full variable domain, rest sourced from reference TRBV9 and TRBJ2-1, is DSGVTQTPKHLITATGQRVTLRCSPRSGDLSVYWYQQSLDQGLQFLIQYYNGEERAKGNILERFSAQQFPDLHSELNLSSLELGDSALYFCASNRGFDEQFFGPGTRLTVL.

This chain uses TRBV6-5 with TRBJ1-1, with 11 bases matching TRBD1. V shed 8 bases and J 5 bases; nucleotides not matched to a gene: 4. Germline-derived CDR1 and CDR2 are MNHEY and SVGAGI. This CDR3 comprises 13 residues. CDR3 amino acids: CASAGTGGTEAFF. In DNA form, the CDR3 reads TGTGCCAGCGCGGGGACAGGGGGGACTGAAGCTTTCTTT.

The J gene is TRBJ1-2, the V gene TRBV10-3; 10 nucleotides match TRBD1. V lost 7 bases, J lost 6 bases, and 8 bases stayed unmatched. The germline V gene encodes CDR1 ENHRY and CDR2 SYGVKD. This CDR3 comprises 14 residues. Here the CDR3 DNA reads TGTGCCATCACCGGGGGGGGACAGGGGAATGGCTACACCTTC. Residues: CAITGGGQGNGYTF.

The V gene is TRBV6-6, the J gene TRBJ1-2; TRBD1 aligns across 7 bases. The length of the CDR3 is 15 residues. In germline, CDR1 is MNHNY, CDR2 SVGAGI (reference sequence). After removal of 5 bases from V and 2 bases from J, the junction contained 8 bases not matched to a gene. The CDR3 DNA is TGTGCCAGCAGTCAGCTAGTGGGACAGAACTATGGCTACACCTTC. Protein sequence: CASSQLVGQNYGYTF.

The CDR3 nucleotides read TGTGCCAGCAGCTTAGATGATAGCGGGAGGGCCAATTACAATGAGCAGTTCTTC. Its translation: CASSLDDSGRANYNEQFF. V gene TRBV11-3 combines with J gene TRBJ2-1, with 11 nucleotides matching TRBD2. CDR1 and CDR2 (germline): SGHNT, YENEEA. V dropped 0 bases and J dropped 4; count of bases not matched to a gene: 8. This CDR3 has 18 amino acids.

The chain is built from TRBV6-5 and TRBJ1-1; a possible D gene is TRBD1 (5 bases). CDR1 and CDR2 (germline): MNHEY, SVGAGI. CDR3 length equals 13 residues. V gave up 6 bases and J gave up 0 bases, with 8 bases separating them. The DNA for the CDR3 is TGTGCCAGCAGCCCGACAGTGAACACTGAAGCTTTCTTT. It yields the protein CASSPTVNTEAFF.

Only a few counts were recorded for this clone. This chain uses TRBV19 with TRBJ1-2; D not certain. In germline, CDR1 is LNHDA, CDR2 SQIVND (reference sequence). The CDR3 runs to 14 residues. Trimming pared 3 bases from V and 4 bases from J, leaving 12 bases between. This CDR3 reads CASSIAGGSYGYTF. The CDR3 bases are TGTGCCAGTAGTATCGCAGGAGGAAGCTATGGCTACACCTTC.

This chain links TRBV5-1 with TRBJ2-1; 14 bases match TRBD2. Trimming removed 1 base from V and 9 bases from J; junction bases left unmatched: 6. From germline, CDR1 is SGHRS and CDR2 YFSETQ. The CDR3 runs to 16 residues. CDR3 DNA: TGCGCCAGCAGCTTGTCGGGACTAGCGGGAGCCGGTGAGCAGTTCTTC. Translation gives CASSLSGLAGAGEQFF.

This chain joins TRBV6-5 and TRBJ2-1; 8 bases fit TRBD2. Germline assignment: CDR1 MNHEY and CDR2 SVGAGI. Trimming at V came to 5 bases and at J to 1 base, leaving 4 bases not matched to a gene. The CDR3 loop spans 15 amino acids. DNA of the CDR3: TGTGCCAGCAGTCCGGGAGGGCCATCCTACAATGAGCAGTTCTTC. It specifies CASSPGGPSYNEQFF.

V gene TRBV9 combines with J gene TRBJ2-1, with a tentative D call TRBD1 (5 bases). Germline V lookup: CDR1 SGDLS, CDR2 YYNGEE. The CDR3 has 13 amino acids. With 0 bases removed from V and 4 bases from J, the gap between germline ends came to 5 bases. CDR3 residues: CASSVDRYNEQFF. The CDR3 nucleotides are TGTGCCAGCAGCGTAGACAGGTACAATGAGCAGTTCTTC.

V gene TRBV2 combines with J gene TRBJ2-2, with 10 positions matching TRBD1. CDR3 size: 15 residues. CDR1 and CDR2 (germline): SNHLY, FYNNEI. The J segment lost 6 bases and the V segment lost 3 bases, leaving 4 bases of the junction unmatched. As DNA, the CDR3 is TGTGCCAGCAGTGAGTTGACAGGGGGCGCCGGGGAGCTGTTTTTT. Amino acids: CASSELTGGAGELFF.

This clone was observed a single time. The V and J genes are TRBV19 and TRBJ2-6; 9 bases agree with TRBD1. CDR1 LNHDA and CDR2 SQIVND come from the germline V gene (reference sequence). This CDR3 is 21 amino acids long. The J segment lost 1 base and the V segment lost 5 bases, leaving 18 bases of the junction unmatched. CDR3 in DNA: TGTGCCAGTAGTCTCCTAGAGGGCGGGACAGGGATATTTTCTGGGGCCAACGTCCTGACTTTC. It specifies CASSLLEGGTGIFSGANVLTF.

This chain uses TRBV10-3 with TRBJ2-5; possibly TRBD1 for D (6 bases). V dropped 3 bases and J dropped 5 bases, with 19 bases sitting between them. Germline V gene lookup returns CDR1 ENHRY and CDR2 SYGVKD. The CDR3 spans 16 residues. CDR3 residues: CAISDFLGQRRETQYF. As DNA, the CDR3 is TGTGCCATCAGTGATTTCCTCGGACAGCGTCGGGAGACCCAGTACTTC.

V gene TRBV30 combines with J gene TRBJ2-7; 10 bases line up with TRBD1. Germline CDR1 is GTSNPN and CDR2 is SVGIG (reference sequence). The CDR3 sequence is 15 residues long. V was pared by 2 bases and J by 3 bases, with 7 bases of the junction left unmatched. The CDR3 nucleotides are TGTGCCTGGAGTTTTGGGACAGGGGCCTTCTACGAGCAGTACTTC. Translation: CAWSFGTGAFYEQYF.

The rearrangement joins TRBV30 to TRBJ2-7, with 8 bases that match TRBD2. V dropped 4 bases and J dropped 0; count of bases not matched to a gene: 8. CDR3 length equals 15 residues. Germline V lookup: CDR1 GTSNPN, CDR2 SVGIG (reference sequence). The CDR3 sequence: CAWNFGTRSSYEQYF. CDR3 in DNA: TGTGCCTGGAATTTCGGGACTAGAAGCTCCTACGAGCAGTACTTC.

The rearrangement joins TRBV19 to TRBJ2-3; D is perhaps TRBD2 (5 bases). This CDR3 is 15 amino acids long. Germline loops: CDR1 LNHDA, CDR2 SQIVND (reference sequence). The V end was cut by 7 bases, the J end by 0 bases, with 14 bases between. CDR3 amino acids: CASTQSGLSTDTQYF. The CDR3 nucleotides are TGTGCCAGTACTCAAAGCGGTCTTAGCACAGATACGCAGTATTTT.

This chain connects TRBV7-2 to TRBJ1-6, with TRBD1 matching 8 bases. CDR1 is SGHTA and CDR2 is FQGNSA in the germline V gene. This CDR3 has 17 amino acids. Unmatched junction bases numbered 8, after V lost 5 bases and J lost 2 bases. DNA of the CDR3: TGTGCCAGCAGCCCACGACAGGGGTCCGCCTATAATTCACCCCTCCACTTT. As protein: CASSPRQGSAYNSPLHF.

The rearrangement links TRBV5-4 to TRBJ2-7, with 8 bases matching TRBD1. The trim removed 3 bases at V and 6 bases at J, leaving 11 bases unmatched. This CDR3 spans 15 amino acids. Germline V gene data show CDR1 as SGHNT and CDR2 as YYREEE (reference sequence). CDR3 sequence reads: CASSWRQGSSGEQYF. CDR3 bases: TGTGCCAGCAGCTGGCGACAGGGGAGTTCGGGCGAGCAGTACTTC.